The 14 T cell receptor beta chains presented below share a single source sample, sequenced in a study of T-cell reconstitution after alpha-beta-depleted transplantation in children. Unique molecular identifiers were incorporated during preparation of the TCRbeta library. Using its own MiXCR run on the PCR reads, TCRdb lists one record per CDR3 protein. Of a few hundred thousand distinct CDR3 sequences listed, roughly 18% are singletons. This specimen consisted of PBMCs from the stem cell graft donor, obtained from the stem cell graft. All receptors come from a human donor who donated a stem cell graft to a child with acute lymphoblastic leukemia.

The chain uses TRBV18 and TRBJ2-5; D call uncertain. V lost 3 bases to trimming and J lost 3 bases, with 11 bases between them. Germline-derived CDR1 and CDR2 are KGHSH and LQKENI. This CDR3 has 14 residues. The CDR3 DNA sequence: TGTGCCAGCTCACCCCCCGCCCAGGAAGAGACCCAGTACTTC. Amino acids: CASSPPAQEETQYF.

The gene calls are TRBV6-4 and TRBJ1-2, with D maybe TRBD1 (5 bases). The CDR3 has 13 residues. The V gene lost 5 bases and the J gene lost 7 bases, with 14 bases spanning the gap. Germline loops: CDR1 MRHNA, CDR2 SNTAGT. This CDR3 is CASSPDSAGGYTF. The CDR3 nucleotides are TGTGCCAGCAGTCCTGACAGCGCGGGTGGCTACACCTTC.

The V call is TRBV5-1, the J call TRBJ2-7; TRBD2 aligns across 10 bases. V lost 4 bases to trimming and J lost 7 bases; unmatched junction nucleotides: 8. The CDR3 runs to 14 residues. Germline V gene lookup returns CDR1 SGHRS and CDR2 YFSETQ. The CDR3 reads CASSPGTSAVEQYF. The CDR3 DNA reads TGCGCCAGCAGCCCTGGGACTAGCGCTGTTGAGCAGTACTTC.

This clonotype was seen more than once but under ten times. This chain joins TRBV4-1 and TRBJ2-7, with D possibly being TRBD1 or TRBD2 (5 bases each). There are 14 residues in the CDR3. The germline V gene encodes CDR1 MGHRA and CDR2 YSYEKL. Trimming shortened V by 2 bases and J by 1 base, and 9 bases separated the two germline ends. The CDR3 reads CASSQRGESYEQYF. For the CDR3, the DNA is TGCGCCAGCAGCCAAAGGGGAGAGTCCTACGAGCAGTACTTC.

This clonotype was found a few times. The V call is TRBV5-1, the J call TRBJ1-5, with D perhaps matching TRBD1 (5 bases). CDR1 is SGHRS, CDR2 YFSETQ, per germline. The CDR3 runs 15 residues. The V and J ends lost 0 bases and 3 bases respectively, with 10 bases between them. CDR3 sequence reads: CASSLGRDPNQPQHF. The CDR3 DNA reads TGCGCCAGCAGCTTGGGCAGGGACCCCAATCAGCCCCAGCATTTT.

The chain links TRBV6-2 or TRBV6-3 to TRBJ1-1, with D unresolved. The length of the CDR3 is 15 residues. Germline V lookup: CDR1 MNHEY, CDR2 SVGEGT. V was pared by 3 bases and J by 6 bases, with 17 bases between. DNA for the CDR3: TGTGCCAGCAGTTATTGGCCCCGCGCAGTCGCTGAAGCTTTCTTT. Protein: CASSYWPRAVAEAFF.

The V call is TRBV20-1, the J call TRBJ1-2; the match to TRBD1 covers 7 bases. After removal of 0 bases from V and 4 bases from J, the junction contained 5 bases not matched to a gene. The CDR3 consists of 14 residues. Germline V CDR1 and CDR2: DFQATT, SNEGSKA (reference sequence). CDR3 sequence reads: CSARESTGIYGYTF. CDR3 bases: TGCAGTGCTAGAGAATCGACAGGGATCTATGGCTACACCTTC.

CDR3 nucleotide sequence: TGCGCCAGCAGCCGGGAACAGGGGTACGAGCAGTACTTC. Encoded protein: CASSREQGYEQYF. This chain uses TRBV5-1 with TRBJ2-7, with 7 bases identical to TRBD1. CDR1 is SGHRS and CDR2 is YFSETQ in the germline V gene. The CDR3 is 13 amino acids. The V and J ends lost 4 bases and 4 bases, in that order; junction bases with no gene match: 5.

The chain uses TRBV25-1 and TRBJ1-3; D is undetermined. The CDR3 is 14 amino acids. Trimming shortened V by 0 bases and J by 4 bases, and 7 bases separated the two germline ends. Looked up from germline, CDR1 is MGHDK and CDR2 is SYGVNS. The CDR3, as DNA: TGTGCCAGCAGTGAATATAGTATCGGAAACACCATATATTTT. Translating it yields CASSEYSIGNTIYF.

This clonotype has more than one count but fewer than ten. The gene calls are TRBV10-3 and TRBJ1-5; D remains unclear. The V end lost 0 bases, the J end lost 3 bases, and 3 bases lay between the germline ends. The CDR3 loop spans 13 amino acids. Looked up from germline, CDR1 is ENHRY and CDR2 is SYGVKD. The CDR3 loop is CAISESYNQPQHF. CDR3 DNA sequence: TGTGCCATCAGTGAGTCGTACAATCAGCCCCAGCATTTT.

This chain links TRBV12-2 with TRBJ1-3; the D call in the table, TRBD1, was not verified against the DNA. TRBV12-2 is deemed a pseudogene. The CDR3 is 17 residues long. The CDR3 nucleotides read TGTGCAAGTCGCTCGCACTCCCTTGACAGATTTGGAAACACCATATATTTT. Translated, it gives CASRSHSLDRFGNTIYF.

The gene calls are TRBV7-9 and TRBJ2-5; D is perhaps TRBD1 (5 bases). Per germline, CDR1 SEHNR and CDR2 FQNEAQ (reference sequence). V was clipped by 2 bases and J by 2 bases, with 15 bases between them. This CDR3 comprises 16 residues. The CDR3 region has the DNA TGTGCCAGCAGCTTAAGTAGGGGATGGATTCAAGAGACCCAGTACTTC. This gives the protein CASSLSRGWIQETQYF. Complete variable domain (other parts from reference TRBV7-9 and TRBJ2-5): DTGVSQNPRHKITKRGQNVTFRCDPISEHNRLYWYRQTLGQGPEFLTYFQNEAQLEKSRLLSDRFSAERPKGSFSTLEIQRTEQGDSAMYLCASSLSRGWIQETQYFGPGTRLLVL.

The CDR3 coding sequence is TGCAGTGCTAGACAGGGGAATGGCTACACCTTC. Its translation is CSARQGNGYTF. V is TRBV20-1 and J is TRBJ1-2, with TRBD1 as a possible D gene (6 bases). This CDR3 has 11 amino acids. Germline values: CDR1 DFQATT, CDR2 SNEGSKA (reference sequence). Trimming cost V 2 bases and J 6 bases, with 7 bases left between them.

This clonotype was counted between two and nine times. The CDR3: CASSLSAGVGETQYF. CDR3 DNA: TGCGCCAGCAGCTTGTCAGCGGGAGTTGGAGAGACCCAGTACTTC. This sequence joins TRBV5-1 and TRBJ2-5, with 8 bases lining up with TRBD2. Germline V CDR1 and CDR2: SGHRS, YFSETQ. The CDR3 runs to 15 residues. V trimming: 1 base; J trimming: 4 bases; junction bases outside the gene matches: 6.